This section outlines one T cell receptor beta chain sequence together with its context. What it recognizes is unknown. With 7 bases removed from V and 2 bases from J, the gap between germline ends came to 12 bases. This CDR3 has 13 amino acids. CDR1 and CDR2 (germline): MNHNS, SASEGT. The source of the sample is a study of OX40 agonist ivuxolimab in advanced cancers. At the level of the study: Patients took ivuxolimab, an agonistic anti-OX40 (CD134) antibody. Overall study results and limits: Compared with CD4+, CD8+ T cells on average had more expanded clones. By week 6 at 0.1 to 3.0 mg/kg, blood CD4+ and CD8+ T cells had expanded clonally.

The protocol was immunoSEQ multiplex PCR, while the TCRdb copy is restricted to in-frame clones and leaves out a portion. The data contain about 68,000 clones, 65% to 90% of them singletons. The sample in question was CD4+ or CD8+ T cells sorted from blood, obtained in a trial of the OX40 agonist ivuxolimab. The receptor was isolated from an adult with an advanced solid tumor such as melanoma, head and neck, liver or kidney cancer. This chain links TRBV6-1 with TRBJ2-7; D is possibly TRBD2 (6 bases). CDR3 residues: CASTRDSTYEQYF. The CDR3 bases are TGTGCCAGCACCCGGGACTCAACCTACGAGCAGTACTTC.